Each of the 5 T cell receptor beta chains below was sequenced from the same sample in a study of OX40 agonist ivuxolimab in advanced cancers. Profiled with immunoSEQ multiplex PCR; TCRdb holds only in-frame clones, not every one. The sample gives over 25,000 clones, 82% of which show up once; 20% to 25% is in the top ten. The sample was CD4+ or CD8+ T cells sorted from blood, taken in a trial of the OX40 agonist ivuxolimab. These receptors originate from an adult with an advanced solid tumor such as melanoma, head and neck, liver or kidney cancer.

The chain links TRBV19 to TRBJ2-7, with 10 bases lining up with TRBD1. This CDR3 has 14 amino acids. Germline V lookup: CDR1 LNHDA, CDR2 SQIVND (reference sequence). Trimming took 6 bases from V and 2 from J; bases not matched to a gene: 4. Here the CDR3 DNA reads TGTGCCAGTAGGGACAGGGGGACCGCCTACGAGCAGTACTTC. Its translation: CASRDRGTAYEQYF.

In DNA form, the CDR3 reads TGCGCCAGCAGTGGGGGGGACTTCTACTATGGCTACACCTTC. It encodes CASSGGDFYYGYTF. The chain couples TRBV10-2 to TRBJ1-2, with TRBD1 as a possible D gene (5 bases). Trimming left V 4 bases short and J 3 bases short, with 12 bases between. CDR1 is WSHSY, CDR2 SAAADI, per germline. This CDR3 is built from 14 residues.

This clone showed up just a few times. This chain connects TRBV5-5 to TRBJ1-5; no clear D gene. The CDR3 extends over 15 amino acids. Germline V gives CDR1 SGHKS, CDR2 YYEKEE (reference sequence). Trimming shortened V by 4 bases and J by 0 bases, and 11 bases separated the two germline ends. In DNA, the CDR3 is TGTGCCAGCAGCGCTACAGCCACTAGCAATCAGCCCCAGCATTTT. Residues: CASSATATSNQPQHF.

In this sample, this clone turned up a few times. In nucleotides, the CDR3 is TGCGCCAGCAGCCAAGTAGCACTAGCGGAGGCCGGGGAGCTGTTTTTT. The encoded protein is CASSQVALAEAGELFF. The chain combines TRBV4-1 with TRBJ2-2; 8 bases map to TRBD2. The CDR3 has 16 amino acids. The germline CDR1 and CDR2 sequences are MGHRA and YSYEKL. V trimming: 1 base; J trimming: 6 bases; junction bases outside the gene matches: 7.

This clone is classed as medium-sized. CDR3 sequence reads: CASSEAYREGNTIYF. CDR3 coding DNA: TGTGCCAGCAGCGAGGCTTACAGGGAGGGAAACACCATATATTTT. The chain has TRBV9 and TRBJ1-3; tentatively, D is TRBD1 (6 bases). V shed 3 bases and J shed 4 bases, with 14 bases lying between them. There are 15 residues in the CDR3. From germline, CDR1 is SGDLS and CDR2 YYNGEE.